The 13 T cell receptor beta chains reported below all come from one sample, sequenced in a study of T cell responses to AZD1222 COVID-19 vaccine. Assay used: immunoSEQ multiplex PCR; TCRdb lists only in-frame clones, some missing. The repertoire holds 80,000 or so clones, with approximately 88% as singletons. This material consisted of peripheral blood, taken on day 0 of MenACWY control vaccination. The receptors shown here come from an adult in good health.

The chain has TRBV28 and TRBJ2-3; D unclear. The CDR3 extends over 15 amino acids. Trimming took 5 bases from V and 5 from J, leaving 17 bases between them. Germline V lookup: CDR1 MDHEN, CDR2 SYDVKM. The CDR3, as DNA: TGTGCCAGCAGTCCGACACGGCTAAAGGGAGATACGCAGTATTTT. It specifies CASSPTRLKGDTQYF.

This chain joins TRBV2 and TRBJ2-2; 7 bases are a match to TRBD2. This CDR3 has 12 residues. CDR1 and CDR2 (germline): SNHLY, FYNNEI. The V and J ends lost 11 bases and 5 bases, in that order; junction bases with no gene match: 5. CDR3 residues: CAAVGGTGELFF. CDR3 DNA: TGTGCCGCCGTCGGGGGGACCGGGGAGCTGTTTTTT. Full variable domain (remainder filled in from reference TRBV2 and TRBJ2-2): EPEVTQTPSHQVTQMGQEVILRCVPISNHLYFYWYRQILGQKVEFLVSFYNNEISEKSEIFDDQFSVERPDGSNFTLKIRSTKLEDSAMYFCAAVGGTGELFFGEGSRLTVL.

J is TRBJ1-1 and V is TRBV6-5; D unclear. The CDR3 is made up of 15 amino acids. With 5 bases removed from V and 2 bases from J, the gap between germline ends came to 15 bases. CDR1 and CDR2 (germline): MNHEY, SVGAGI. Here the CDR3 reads CASSPSGRANTEAFF. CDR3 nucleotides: TGTGCCAGCAGTCCGTCGGGTAGGGCAAACACTGAAGCTTTCTTT.

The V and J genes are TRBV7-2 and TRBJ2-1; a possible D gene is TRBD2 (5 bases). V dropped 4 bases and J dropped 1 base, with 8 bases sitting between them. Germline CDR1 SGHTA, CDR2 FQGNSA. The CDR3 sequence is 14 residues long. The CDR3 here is CASSSLGSYNEQFF. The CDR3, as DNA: TGTGCCAGCAGCTCACTAGGGTCCTACAATGAGCAGTTCTTC.

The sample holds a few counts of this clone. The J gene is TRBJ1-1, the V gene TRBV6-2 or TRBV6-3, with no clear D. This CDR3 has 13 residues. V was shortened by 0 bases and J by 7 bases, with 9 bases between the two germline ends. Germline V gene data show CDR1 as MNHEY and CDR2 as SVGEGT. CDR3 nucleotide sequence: TGTGCCAGCAGTTACTCGTGGACGGTTGAAGCTTTCTTT. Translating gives CASSYSWTVEAFF.

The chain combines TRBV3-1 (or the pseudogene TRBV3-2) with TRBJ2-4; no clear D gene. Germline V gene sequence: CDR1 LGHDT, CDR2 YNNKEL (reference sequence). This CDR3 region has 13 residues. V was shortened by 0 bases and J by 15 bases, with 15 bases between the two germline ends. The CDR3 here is CASSQEGKSGLYF. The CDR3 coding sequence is TGTGCCAGCAGCCAAGAGGGAAAATCAGGTCTGTACTTC.

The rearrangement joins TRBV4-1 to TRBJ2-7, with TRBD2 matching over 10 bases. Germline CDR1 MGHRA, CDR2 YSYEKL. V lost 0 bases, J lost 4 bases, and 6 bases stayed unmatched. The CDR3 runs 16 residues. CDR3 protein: CASSQDITSGAYEQYF. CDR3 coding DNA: TGCGCCAGCAGCCAAGATATAACTAGCGGGGCTTACGAGCAGTACTTC.

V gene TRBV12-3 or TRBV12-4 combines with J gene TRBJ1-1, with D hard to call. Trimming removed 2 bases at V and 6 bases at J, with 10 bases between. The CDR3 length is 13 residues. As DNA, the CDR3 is TGTGCCAGCAGTTTAAGCACGCGGCCTGAAGCTTTCTTT. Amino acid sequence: CASSLSTRPEAFF.

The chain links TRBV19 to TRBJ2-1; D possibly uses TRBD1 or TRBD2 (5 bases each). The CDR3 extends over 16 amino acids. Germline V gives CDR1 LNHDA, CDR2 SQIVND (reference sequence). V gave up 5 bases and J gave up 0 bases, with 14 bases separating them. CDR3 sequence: CASSPGTVISYNEQFF. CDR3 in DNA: TGTGCCAGTAGTCCCGGGACCGTAATCTCCTACAATGAGCAGTTCTTC.

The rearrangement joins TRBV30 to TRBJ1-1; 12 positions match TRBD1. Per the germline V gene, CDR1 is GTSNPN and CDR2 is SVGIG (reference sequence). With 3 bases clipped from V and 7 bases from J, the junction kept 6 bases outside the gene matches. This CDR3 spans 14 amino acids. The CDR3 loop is CAWSSGQGAVEAFF. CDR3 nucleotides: TGTGCCTGGAGCTCGGGACAGGGGGCGGTTGAAGCTTTCTTT.

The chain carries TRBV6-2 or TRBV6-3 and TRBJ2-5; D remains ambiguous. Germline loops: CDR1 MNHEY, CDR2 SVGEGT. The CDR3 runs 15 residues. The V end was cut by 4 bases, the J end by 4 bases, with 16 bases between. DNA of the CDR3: TGTGCCAGCAGTTCCCTCCGGGCCTCGAGAGAGACCCAGTACTTC. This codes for CASSSLRASRETQYF.

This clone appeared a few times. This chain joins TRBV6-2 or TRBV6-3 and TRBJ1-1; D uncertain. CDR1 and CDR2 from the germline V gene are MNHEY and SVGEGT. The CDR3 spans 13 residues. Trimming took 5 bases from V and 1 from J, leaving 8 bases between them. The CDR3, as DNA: TGTGCCAGCAGTCGGACCCAGAACACTGAAGCTTTCTTT. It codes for CASSRTQNTEAFF.

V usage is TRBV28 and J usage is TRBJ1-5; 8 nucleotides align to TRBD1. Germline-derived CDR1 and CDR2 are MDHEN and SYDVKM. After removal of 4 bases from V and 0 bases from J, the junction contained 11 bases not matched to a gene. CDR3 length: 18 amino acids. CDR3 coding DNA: TGTGCCAGCAGTTCCACCGGGACAGGCAGAAGTAGCAATCAGCCCCAGCATTTT. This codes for CASSSTGTGRSSNQPQHF.